This note documents a single T cell receptor beta chain sequence. The antigen is undetermined. The data were obtained in a study of Ad26.COV2.S vaccination and SARS-CoV-2 variants. The sample's treatment: about 20 received Ad26.COV2.S at low or high dose, single or two shots; about 5 received placebo; per-sample allocation not given. Sampling occurred on day 63 after the first vaccine or placebo injection. CDR3 size: 14 residues. Germline loops: CDR1 MGHDK, CDR2 SYGVNS. V lost 2 bases, J lost 7 bases, and 12 bases lay in between. This table comes from immunoSEQ multiplex PCR, and its TCRdb copy is limited to in-frame clones, with some not included. Here the sample spans about 400,000 clones, 70% to 90% being singletons. Study-level findings and limits: After vaccination, reports described spike-specific CD8+ and CD4+ T cell responses as showing substantial breadth.

This clonotype was obtained from a person between 18 and 60 years old who received the Ad26.COV2.S COVID-19 vaccine or a placebo. The source was peripheral blood, collected in a trial of Ad26.COV2.S vaccine versus placebo. The chain has TRBV25-1 and TRBJ2-1; D may correspond to TRBD1 or TRBD2 (6 bases each). The CDR3 DNA sequence: TGTGCCAGCAGTGAAGGGGGGCGCATTAATGAGCAGTTCTTC. Its translation: CASSEGGRINEQFF.